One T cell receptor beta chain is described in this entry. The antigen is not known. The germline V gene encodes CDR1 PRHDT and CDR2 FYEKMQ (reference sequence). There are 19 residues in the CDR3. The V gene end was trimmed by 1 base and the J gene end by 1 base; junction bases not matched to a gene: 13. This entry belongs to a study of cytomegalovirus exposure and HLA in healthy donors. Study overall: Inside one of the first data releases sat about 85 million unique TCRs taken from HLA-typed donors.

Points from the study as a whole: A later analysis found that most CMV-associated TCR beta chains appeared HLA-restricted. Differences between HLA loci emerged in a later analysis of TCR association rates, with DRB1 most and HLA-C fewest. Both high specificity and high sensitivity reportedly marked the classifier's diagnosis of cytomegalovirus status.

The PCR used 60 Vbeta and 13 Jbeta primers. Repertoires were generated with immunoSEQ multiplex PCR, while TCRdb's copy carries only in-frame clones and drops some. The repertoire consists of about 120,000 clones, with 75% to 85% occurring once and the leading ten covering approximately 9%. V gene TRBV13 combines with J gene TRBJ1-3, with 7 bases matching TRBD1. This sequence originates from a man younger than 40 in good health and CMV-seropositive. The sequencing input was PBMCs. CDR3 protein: CASSLARYQGDSSGNTIYF. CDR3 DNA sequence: TGTGCCAGCAGCTTAGCCCGTTACCAGGGGGACTCTTCTGGAAACACCATATATTTT.